The 14 T cell receptor beta chains presented below share a single source sample, sequenced in a study of memory CD4+ T cells and cytomegalovirus serostatus. Sequenced by immunoSEQ multiplex PCR; TCRdb stores in-frame clones only, minus some. This sample has around 44,000 clones, with 78% found just once. Single viable CD3+CD4+CD8-CD45RO+ cells were sorted as the memory CD4+ T cells. The sequenced material came from memory CD4+ T cells from blood. These receptors came from an adult in good health and CMV-seronegative.

The V call is TRBV7-8, the J call TRBJ2-5; a possible D gene is TRBD2 (5 bases). CDR3 length: 11 amino acids. Trimming shortened V by 5 bases and J by 5 bases, and 6 bases separated the two germline ends. Germline CDR1 and CDR2: SGHVS and FQNEAQ. The CDR3 DNA reads TGTGCCAGCAGCAGAGGGGAGACCCAGTACTTC. Its protein product is CASSRGETQYF.

The chain uses TRBV5-5 and TRBJ2-6; D might be TRBD1 (5 bases). The V gene lost 0 bases and the J gene lost 4 bases, with 14 bases spanning the gap. This CDR3 comprises 17 residues. Germline assignment: CDR1 SGHKS and CDR2 YYEKEE (reference sequence). CDR3 protein: CASSLDPQGSGANVLTF. The CDR3 coding sequence is TGTGCCAGCAGCTTGGATCCCCAGGGTTCAGGGGCCAACGTCCTGACTTTC.

This chain links TRBV6-6 with TRBJ1-6; maybe TRBD1 (6 bases). CDR1 is MNHNY, CDR2 SVGAGI, per germline (reference sequence). The CDR3 length is 15 residues. The V gene lost 1 base and the J gene lost 5 bases, with 9 bases spanning the gap. The CDR3 nucleotides are TGTGCCAGCAGTTACTACAACAGGGATAATTCACCCCTCCACTTT. As protein: CASSYYNRDNSPLHF.

V and J are TRBV7-2 and TRBJ1-2; D unclear. Germline CDR1 and CDR2: SGHTA and FQGNSA. The ends were cut back, 7 bases at V and 8 bases at J, with 11 bases in the middle. The CDR3 runs 11 residues. CDR3 DNA: TGTGCCAGCATCCGGGCGATAGGCTACACCTTC. It encodes CASIRAIGYTF.

This chain joins TRBV13 and TRBJ2-2; unclear D gene. Trimming shortened V by 0 bases and J by 4 bases, and 9 bases separated the two germline ends. Germline CDR1 PRHDT, CDR2 FYEKMQ (reference sequence). This CDR3 region has 15 residues. CDR3 sequence reads: CASSLGSISTGELFF. The CDR3 DNA follows: TGTGCCAGCAGCTTAGGCAGTATTAGCACCGGGGAGCTGTTTTTT. The variable domain in full, completed from reference TRBV13 and TRBJ2-2, reads AAGVIQSPRHLIKEKRETATLKCYPIPRHDTVYWYQQGPGQDPQFLISFYEKMQSDKGSIPDRFSAQQFSDYHSELNMSSLELGDSALYFCASSLGSISTGELFFGEGSRLTVL.

This clone turned up a few times. The chain employs TRBV2 and TRBJ1-5, with TRBD1 as a possible D gene (5 bases). V shed 8 bases and J shed 1 base, with 12 bases lying between them. Germline loops: CDR1 SNHLY, CDR2 FYNNEI. This CDR3 is 14 amino acids long. CDR3 DNA sequence: TGTGCCAGCTGGGGCGGGGGGAGCAATCAGCCCCAGCATTTT. It codes for CASWGGGSNQPQHF. Complete variable domain (other parts from reference TRBV2 and TRBJ1-5): EPEVTQTPSHQVTQMGQEVILRCVPISNHLYFYWYRQILGQKVEFLVSFYNNEISEKSEIFDDQFSVERPDGSNFTLKIRSTKLEDSAMYFCASWGGGSNQPQHFGDGTRLSIL.

CDR3 nucleotides: TGTGCCAGCAGTGTGACAGGAATACTCACTGAAGCTTTCTTT. This gives the protein CASSVTGILTEAFF. The chain recombines TRBV27 with TRBJ1-1; possibly TRBD1 for D (6 bases). Germline-derived CDR1 and CDR2 are MNHEY and SMNVEV (reference sequence). V lost 5 bases and J lost 4, with 14 bases in between. The CDR3 sequence is 14 residues long.

The chain has TRBV5-4 and TRBJ2-5; a possible D gene is TRBD1 (5 bases). Germline V gives CDR1 SGHNT, CDR2 YYREEE (reference sequence). With 0 bases removed from V and 5 bases from J, the gap between germline ends came to 8 bases. The length of the CDR3 is 13 residues. CDR3 residues: CASSLGGLETQYF. The CDR3 bases are TGTGCCAGCAGCTTGGGGGGCTTGGAGACCCAGTACTTC.

The chain employs TRBV2 and TRBJ2-7, with 13 bases matching TRBD2. Germline CDR1 reads SNHLY; CDR2 reads FYNNEI. Unmatched junction bases numbered 5, after V lost 6 bases and J lost 3 bases. CDR3 length: 15 amino acids. CDR3 protein: CASRFGTSGVYEQYF. The CDR3 DNA follows: TGTGCCAGCAGATTCGGGACTAGCGGGGTCTACGAGCAGTACTTC. The variable domain in full, with the rest retrieved from reference TRBV2 and TRBJ2-7, is EPEVTQTPSHQVTQMGQEVILRCVPISNHLYFYWYRQILGQKVEFLVSFYNNEISEKSEIFDDQFSVERPDGSNFTLKIRSTKLEDSAMYFCASRFGTSGVYEQYFGPGTRLTVT.

The chain links TRBV5-5 to TRBJ1-1, with D possibly matching TRBD1 (6 bases). Trimming shortened V by 4 bases and J by 0 bases, and 16 bases separated the two germline ends. This CDR3 has 16 amino acids. CDR1 and CDR2 from the germline V gene are SGHKS and YYEKEE (reference sequence). The CDR3 loop reads CASSLHRVGLNTEAFF. The CDR3 nucleotides are TGTGCCAGCAGCCTACACAGGGTAGGGTTGAACACTGAAGCTTTCTTT.

This clone has only one observation. CDR3 amino acids: CASSPETGYTEAFF. The CDR3, as DNA: TGCGCCAGCAGCCCTGAGACAGGGTATACTGAAGCTTTCTTT. The V gene is TRBV5-1, the J gene TRBJ1-1; TRBD1 agrees at 7 bases. Germline CDR1 and CDR2: SGHRS and YFSETQ. The CDR3 extends over 14 amino acids. Trimming cost V 4 bases and J 5 bases; bases outside gene matches: 8.

The chain joins TRBV25-1 to TRBJ1-1; D gene uncertain. The CDR3 contains 12 residues. Trimming left V 7 bases short and J 8 bases short, with 14 bases between. CDR1 MGHDK and CDR2 SYGVNS come from the germline V gene. CDR3 residues: CASMRAGEEAFF. CDR3 DNA sequence: TGTGCCAGCATGAGGGCCGGGGAGGAAGCTTTCTTT.

V and J are TRBV5-1 and TRBJ1-6; no clear D. The CDR3 has 16 residues. V was trimmed by 1 base and J by 0 bases, leaving 8 bases between them. CDR1 is SGHRS and CDR2 is YFSETQ in the germline V gene. DNA for the CDR3: TGCGCCAGCAGCTTGTCGGGGAGCTCCTATAATTCACCCCTCCACTTT. This encodes CASSLSGSSYNSPLHF.

The J gene is TRBJ2-7, the V gene TRBV7-2; perhaps D is TRBD1 or TRBD2 (7 bases each). The CDR3 is 14 amino acids. Germline CDR1 reads SGHTA; CDR2 reads FQGNSA. The V gene lost 5 bases and the J gene lost 4 bases, with 15 bases spanning the gap. CDR3 residues: CASSIRGGLYEQYF. The CDR3 region has the DNA TGTGCCAGCAGCATCAGGGGGGGGTTATACGAGCAGTACTTC.